Following are 25 T cell receptor beta chains from one sample sequenced in a study of cytomegalovirus exposure and HLA in healthy donors. The PCR made use of 60 Vbeta and 13 Jbeta primers. Measured with immunoSEQ multiplex PCR; TCRdb has only the in-frame clones, and not every one. Of 150,000 to 200,000 clones listed, about 84% are singletons. What was sequenced was PBMCs. These receptors all come from a man aged 50-60 years in good health and CMV-seronegative.

This chain uses TRBV7-9 with TRBJ1-6; 7 nucleotides line up with TRBD1. The CDR3 totals 15 residues. CDR1 and CDR2 from the germline V gene are SEHNR and FQNEAQ (reference sequence). V gave up 5 bases and J gave up 9 bases; unmatched junction bases: 10. This CDR3 is CASSPRDRVSSPLHF. CDR3 sequence (DNA): TGTGCCAGCAGCCCAAGAGACAGGGTTAGTTCACCCCTCCACTTT. The entire variable domain, with the rest obtained from reference TRBV7-9 and TRBJ1-6, is as follows: DTGVSQNPRHKITKRGQNVTFRCDPISEHNRLYWYRQTLGQGPEFLTYFQNEAQLEKSRLLSDRFSAERPKGSFSTLEIQRTEQGDSAMYLCASSPRDRVSSPLHFGNGTRLTVT.

The chain combines TRBV11-1 with TRBJ2-1; 8 bases match TRBD2. Germline V gene data show CDR1 as SGHAT and CDR2 as FQDESV (reference sequence). The CDR3 totals 15 residues. V trimming: 5 bases; J trimming: 7 bases; junction bases outside the gene matches: 10. The CDR3 here is CASSGRGGLQNEQFF. Here the CDR3 DNA reads TGTGCCAGCAGCGGACGGGGGGGTTTACAGAATGAGCAGTTCTTC.

This chain links TRBV5-1 with TRBJ2-5; D may be TRBD2 (5 bases). Per germline, CDR1 SGHRS and CDR2 YFSETQ. The CDR3 is made up of 14 amino acids. With 7 bases removed from V and 7 bases from J, the gap between germline ends came to 20 bases. The CDR3 DNA follows: TGCGCCAGCTGCTCAGGCTTTCCGGGATCGACCCAGTACTTC. Protein: CASCSGFPGSTQYF.

The chain is built from TRBV4-3 and TRBJ2-6; maybe TRBD1 (6 bases). CDR1 is LGHNA, CDR2 YSLEER, per germline. The CDR3 is 16 residues long. The germline V and J ends were trimmed by 4 bases and 0 bases, with 10 bases remaining between them. In DNA, the CDR3 is TGCGCCAGCAGCCCCTCGACAGGCTCTGGGGCCAACGTCCTGACTTTC. Protein product: CASSPSTGSGANVLTF.

This rearrangement joins TRBV27 to TRBJ2-7; 8 bases agree with TRBD2. The J call could be wrong; TRBJ2-5 is a better fit for the DNA end. Germline V CDR1 and CDR2: MNHEY, SMNVEV (reference sequence). The CDR3 loop spans 15 amino acids. CDR3 protein: CASSFGGGPWETQYF. In nucleotides, the CDR3 is TGTGCCAGCAGTTTTGGCGGGGGGCCGTGGGAGACCCAGTACTTC.

The gene calls are TRBV7-2 and TRBJ2-4, with 9 bases aligning to TRBD1. The V gene end was trimmed by 5 bases and the J gene end by 7 bases; junction bases not matched to a gene: 9. Germline CDR1 reads SGHTA; CDR2 reads FQGNSA. This CDR3 is 15 amino acids long. CDR3 amino acids: CASSLRDREVNIQYF. The CDR3 DNA sequence: TGTGCCAGCAGCCTACGGGACAGGGAGGTTAACATTCAGTACTTC.

V gene TRBV5-5 combines with J gene TRBJ2-3, with 7 bases that match TRBD2. This CDR3 contains 14 residues. V was pared by 1 base and J by 4 bases, with 3 bases of the junction left unmatched. Per germline, CDR1 SGHKS and CDR2 YYEKEE (reference sequence). CDR3 residues: CASSLWGGADTQYF. For the CDR3, the DNA is TGTGCCAGCAGCTTGTGGGGGGGGGCAGATACGCAGTATTTT.

The chain is built from TRBV7-4 and TRBJ1-3; D is unresolved. The V and J ends lost 5 bases and 4 bases respectively, with 15 bases between them. Germline V CDR1 and CDR2: SGHVT, SQSDAQ. The CDR3 is 15 amino acids. DNA for the CDR3: TGTGCCAGCAGCCCGTTTTTTTCGTTGGGAAACACCATATATTTT. Encoded protein: CASSPFFSLGNTIYF.

This sequence joins TRBV9 and TRBJ2-7, with TRBD1 as a possible D gene (6 bases). This CDR3 contains 14 residues. The germline V gene has CDR1 SGDLS and CDR2 YYNGEE. Trimming stripped 2 bases from V and 2 bases from J, with 11 bases between. CDR3 amino acids: CASSVATGTYEQYF. The DNA for the CDR3 is TGTGCCAGCAGCGTGGCTACAGGGACCTACGAGCAGTACTTC.

The sample holds one count of this clone. V gene TRBV7-8 combines with J gene TRBJ2-5; D gene uncertain. V was shortened by 7 bases and J by 3 bases, with 15 bases between the two germline ends. Germline CDR1 SGHVS, CDR2 FQNEAQ. This CDR3 region has 14 residues. CDR3 residues: CASTGQVLKETQYF. The CDR3 coding sequence is TGTGCCAGCACCGGTCAAGTATTGAAAGAGACCCAGTACTTC.

This clone was seen just once. The chain employs TRBV27 and TRBJ2-7; 8 bases match TRBD1. Looked up from germline, CDR1 is MNHEY and CDR2 is SMNVEV (reference sequence). The CDR3 covers 15 residues. V gave up 3 bases and J gave up 4 bases; unmatched junction bases: 8. CDR3 sequence reads: CASSFGQGAGYEQYF. Written as DNA, the CDR3 is TGTGCCAGCAGTTTCGGACAGGGAGCTGGTTACGAGCAGTACTTC.

The chain carries TRBV5-6 and TRBJ1-1; perhaps TRBD1 as D (6 bases). The V gene lost 9 bases and the J gene lost 0 bases, with 21 bases spanning the gap. This CDR3 has 16 residues. Per germline, CDR1 SGHDT and CDR2 YYEEEE. The CDR3 reads CATTKGESLMNTEAFF. Here the CDR3 DNA reads TGTGCCACCACAAAGGGGGAGAGTCTAATGAACACTGAAGCTTTCTTT.

The chain is built from TRBV7-6 and TRBJ1-5; tentatively, D is TRBD1 (5 bases). CDR1 SGHVS and CDR2 FNYEAQ come from the germline V gene. CDR3 length: 14 amino acids. V lost 3 bases, J lost 9 bases, and 15 bases lay in between. DNA for the CDR3: TGTGCCAGCAGCTTGGATACAGTAGGGGCGCCCCAGCATTTT. This encodes CASSLDTVGAPQHF. Supplemented by reference TRBV7-6 and TRBJ1-5, the full variable domain reads GAGVSQSPRYKVTKRGQDVALRCDPISGHVSLYWYRQALGQGPEFLTYFNYEAQQDKSGLPNDRFSAERPEGSISTLTIQRTEQRDSAMYRCASSLDTVGAPQHFGDGTRLSIL.

V is TRBV6-1 and J is TRBJ1-1; D unclear. CDR3 length: 10 residues. Trimming shortened V by 7 bases and J by 8 bases, and 8 bases separated the two germline ends. Germline values: CDR1 MNHNS, CDR2 SASEGT. The CDR3 is CASTSIEAFF. CDR3 DNA: TGTGCCAGCACCAGTATAGAAGCTTTCTTT.

This sequence joins TRBV7-3 and TRBJ2-7, with a weak D call TRBD1 (7 bases). V lost 6 bases, J lost 6 bases, and 15 bases lay in between. Germline CDR1 and CDR2: SGHTA and FQGTGA. The CDR3 totals 13 residues. Written as DNA, the CDR3 is TGTGCCAGCAGTTCCTCTCAGGGGGGCGAGCAGTACTTC. Protein product: CASSSSQGGEQYF.

The chain joins TRBV4-3 to TRBJ2-7; D unresolved. The end of the DNA is better explained by TRBJ2-5, so the J call may be wrong. The V gene's germline CDR1 is LGHNA and CDR2 YSLEER. The CDR3 contains 12 residues. CDR3 sequence: CASSQDRETQYF. The CDR3 region has the DNA TGCGCCAGCAGCCAAGATAGGGAGACCCAGTACTTC.

The rearrangement joins TRBV11-2 to TRBJ2-3; 8 nucleotides align to TRBD2. The CDR3 consists of 15 residues. V was pared by 1 base and J by 4 bases, with 4 bases of the junction left unmatched. Germline CDR1 is SGHAT and CDR2 is FQNNGV. This CDR3 is CASSLGRGGPDTQYF. The CDR3 nucleotides read TGTGCCAGCAGCTTAGGTCGGGGGGGGCCAGATACGCAGTATTTT.

The rearrangement links TRBV6-5 to TRBJ1-1; D is uncertain. Trimming pared 4 bases from V and 5 bases from J, leaving 11 bases between. The germline gives CDR1 MNHEY, CDR2 SVGAGI. This CDR3 comprises 13 residues. The CDR3 sequence is CASSLSELTEAFF. The DNA of the CDR3 is TGTGCCAGCAGTTTATCCGAACTGACTGAAGCTTTCTTT.

The V and J genes are TRBV18 and TRBJ1-2, with unresolved D. V was trimmed by 6 bases and J by 8 bases, leaving 22 bases between them. Looked up from germline, CDR1 is KGHSH and CDR2 is LQKENI. The CDR3 consists of 15 residues. The CDR3 is CASSPGNPMVEGYTF. In DNA form, the CDR3 reads TGTGCCAGCTCCCCGGGGAACCCCATGGTGGAGGGCTACACCTTC. The full variable domain, its missing parts supplied by reference TRBV18 and TRBJ1-2, is NAGVMQNPRHLVRRRGQEARLRCSPMKGHSHVYWYRQLPEEGLKFMVYLQKENIIDESGMPKERFSAEFPKEGPSILRIQQVVRGDSAAYFCASSPGNPMVEGYTFGSGTRLTVV.

The chain uses TRBV18 and TRBJ2-5; D is uncertain. The V end lost 3 bases, the J end lost 2 bases, and 7 bases lay between the germline ends. The length of the CDR3 is 13 residues. The germline gives CDR1 KGHSH, CDR2 LQKENI. The CDR3 loop is CASSPHAQETQYF. The CDR3 nucleotides are TGTGCCAGCTCACCCCACGCGCAAGAGACCCAGTACTTC.

On this clone: At one end, the junction sequence differs from germline, possibly due to a read error. The rearrangement links TRBV7-9 to TRBJ2-7; 7 bases are shared with TRBD1. CDR3 size: 16 residues. Germline CDR1 is SEHNR and CDR2 is FQNEAQ (reference sequence). CDR3 nucleotides: TGTTCCAGCAGCCACACAGGGGCGCGGAGCTCCTACGAGCAGTACTTC. As protein: CSSSHTGARSSYEQYF.

V usage is TRBV10-1 and J usage is TRBJ2-1, with D hard to call. V was pared by 2 bases and J by 4 bases, with 9 bases between. Germline values: CDR1 WNHNN, CDR2 SYGVQD (reference sequence). This CDR3 comprises 14 residues. CDR3 bases: TGCGCCAGCAGTGAGGATTCGAGTTACAATGAGCAGTTCTTC. This codes for CASSEDSSYNEQFF.

This clone has more than one count but fewer than ten. The rearrangement uses TRBV7-2 and TRBJ1-3; D is perhaps TRBD1 (5 bases). The CDR3 loop spans 15 amino acids. Trimming stripped 6 bases from V and 4 bases from J, with 16 bases between. The germline V gene has CDR1 SGHTA and CDR2 FQGNSA. DNA for the CDR3: TGTGCCAGCAGTCCCATTGGGGGGAGAGGAAACACCATATATTTT. This encodes CASSPIGGRGNTIYF.

The chain employs TRBV7-9 and TRBJ1-1; the D gene is possibly TRBD1 (6 bases). The CDR3 runs to 14 residues. Trimming pared 8 bases from V and 4 bases from J, leaving 17 bases between. The germline V gene has CDR1 SEHNR and CDR2 FQNEAQ (reference sequence). DNA of the CDR3: TGTGCCAGCGTATGGGCAGGGGCGAGCACTGAAGCTTTCTTT. Translation: CASVWAGASTEAFF. Filled out from reference TRBV7-9 and TRBJ1-1, the complete variable domain reads DTGVSQNPRHKITKRGQNVTFRCDPISEHNRLYWYRQTLGQGPEFLTYFQNEAQLEKSRLLSDRFSAERPKGSFSTLEIQRTEQGDSAMYLCASVWAGASTEAFFGQGTRLTVV.

A single count supports this clone. This chain joins TRBV5-5 and TRBJ2-7; D gene uncertain. V was clipped by 5 bases and J by 0 bases, with 15 bases between them. The CDR3 sequence is 15 residues long. Looked up from germline, CDR1 is SGHKS and CDR2 is YYEKEE (reference sequence). The CDR3 region is CASSSELGSSYEQYF. CDR3 sequence (DNA): TGTGCCAGCAGTTCCGAGCTGGGCAGCTCCTACGAGCAGTACTTC.